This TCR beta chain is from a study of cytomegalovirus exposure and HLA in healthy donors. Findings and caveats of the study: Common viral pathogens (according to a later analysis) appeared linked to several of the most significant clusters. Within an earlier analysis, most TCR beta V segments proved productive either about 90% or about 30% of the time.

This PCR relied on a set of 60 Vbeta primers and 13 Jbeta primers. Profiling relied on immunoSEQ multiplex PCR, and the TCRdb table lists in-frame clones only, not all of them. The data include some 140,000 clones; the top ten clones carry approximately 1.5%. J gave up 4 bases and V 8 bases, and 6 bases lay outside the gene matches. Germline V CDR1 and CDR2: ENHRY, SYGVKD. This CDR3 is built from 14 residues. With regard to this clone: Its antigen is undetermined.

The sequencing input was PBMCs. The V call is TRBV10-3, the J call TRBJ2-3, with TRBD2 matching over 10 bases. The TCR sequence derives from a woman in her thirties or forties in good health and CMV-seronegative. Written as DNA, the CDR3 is TGTGCCATCTATAGCGGGGGGTCTGCAGATACGCAGTATTTT. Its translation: CAIYSGGSADTQYF.